This TCR beta chain was recovered during a study of identical twins (dated by TCRdb to about 2016). Context from the whole study: To test whether fetal clonotypes persist, the study used deep sequencing on TCR alpha and beta repertoires from monozygotic twins, unrelated adults of various ages, and cord blood. To rule out contamination, replicate twin experiments were performed at different times with different library preparation protocols. Here is what the overall study found, with its caveats: Compared with coincidental sharing between unrelated individuals, out-of-frame TCR alpha sequences shared between twins had an excess of sequences with low generation probability. Recombination models systematically underestimated out-of-frame TCR alpha sharing in monozygotic twins but agreed with sharing between unrelated individuals. Abundant cord blood beta clonotypes carried fewer insertions; young adult naive repertoires showed a weaker similar trend, while memory repertoires showed none. In beta out-of-frame sequences, excess twin sharing was weaker, because having fewer shared sequences lowered the signal-to-noise ratio. Because the same donors could not be followed over many years, conclusions were based on cross-sectional statistical analysis. Zero-insertion analyses could be partly confounded by invariant T cells such as MAIT and iNKT, although diverse VJ usage argued against such confounding for most clonotypes.

This clonotype was counted a few times. Its antigen remains undetermined. Base-call qualities are not available, and no considerably larger clone is one nucleotide away. Every donor was a healthy Caucasian. The twin cohort comprised three pairs of female monozygotic twins, all aged roughly 18 to 30 years. Positive isolation kits from Invitrogen were used to isolate CD4+ and CD8+ T cell populations. The V and J ends are trimmed by 3 bases and 2 bases, leaving 8 bases between them. CDR1 SGHRS and CDR2 YFSETQ are derived from the germline V gene. From cysteine to phenylalanine, the CDR3 is 14 amino acids long. CDR3 DNA only is kept here, 42 bases in frame from base 1. The protocol used for the library was 5' RACE. This sample was sequenced with an Illumina HiSeq 2000. Template switching introduced a universal primer binding site; the final cDNA contained a unique molecular identifier, enabling accurate counting of TCR cDNA molecules. First-strand cDNA for TCR alpha and beta chains was synthesized from specific primers in the conserved constant-segment region. To control for contamination, every cDNA library was double barcoded, receiving both a SMART-Mk sample barcode and Illumina barcodes. TruSeq adapter sequences and Illumina sample barcodes were added in two successive PCR steps. Sequencing of the TCR alpha and beta cDNA libraries was done on the Illumina HiSeq platform using custom primers. In the original analysis: Raw reads were processed with MiGEC to extract unique molecular identifiers, and MiXCR was used to determine CDR3 positions. Recombination models were inferred per individual with the repgenHMM and IGoR tools using an EM algorithm. The analysis of shared clonotypes was done with the tcR package in R, with sharing normalized by the product of cloneset sizes. To study raw recombination free of thymic and clonal selection effects, out-of-frame nonproductive sequences were analyzed. TCRdb trimmed the raw reads at Q25, called clones with MiXCR and kept productive beta chains. Rows with a matching CDR3 protein are joined into one entry that keeps the most common DNA and genes. TCRdb, rather than the study authors, made the V and J calls. This sample has 500,000 to 550,000 distinct CDR3 sequences in its table, and around 22% of those were observed once. Of the sample, approximately 0.48% is held by the ten largest clones.

The data also belong to a second study, concerning yellow fever vaccine responses in identical twins. The second source states: The authors reported that the T cell response to vaccination in identical twins appeared partly convergent and partly personalized. Focusing on identical twins, the study followed the T cell clones that responded to the vaccine, and did so with precision.

The material sequenced was CD4+ T cells sorted from blood. The sequence was obtained from a woman aged 18-29 years in good health. Rearrangement joined TRBV5-1 to TRBJ2-2, with the D gene not clear enough to name. The bases are TGCGCCAGCAGCTCCCCTACAAACACCGGGGAGCTGTTTTTT. The encoded protein is CASSSPTNTGELFF.